This T cell receptor (beta chain) came from a study of shared clonotypes between healthy human individuals. Study-wide results and caveats: The study found about 5% of naive CD4 clonotypes shared across a few donors.

This table comes from immunoSEQ multiplex PCR, and its TCRdb copy is limited to in-frame clones, with some not included. The profile shows more than 2 million clones, 93% of them singletons. Trimming took off 4 bases at V and 0 bases at J, with 17 bases between the two ends. The germline V gene has CDR1 SGHRS and CDR2 YFSETQ. This CDR3 has 16 residues. Terminally differentiated effector memory CD45RA+ cells were left out of the naive CD8 fraction, which was CD45RO-negative and positively selected for CCR7. Regarding this clone: Its antigen is currently unknown.

V and J are TRBV5-1 and TRBJ2-7, with D perhaps TRBD1 (5 bases). The origin of this receptor is a man younger than 35 in good health. Some clones in this sample may be carry-over from other donors' samples. Sequenced input: naive CD8+ T cells from PBMCs. CDR3 bases: TGCGCCAGCAGCACCCGGACACCTAGGAGCTCCTACGAGCAGTACTTC. This sequence encodes CASSTRTPRSSYEQYF.